Below are 28 T cell receptor beta chains sequenced from a single sample in a study of long-term antiretroviral therapy in people with HIV. Run at survey level, the immunoSEQ assay was version v3.0. Clones were sequenced by immunoSEQ multiplex PCR, and TCRdb holds only the in-frame ones, with some missing. Of 15,000 to 20,000 clones in the sample, about 91% were seen once. The sample consisted of unsorted PBMCs, taken roughly 2.3 years before starting antiretroviral therapy. These receptors were taken from a woman aged 25 to 45 with HIV.

V gene TRBV5-6 combines with J gene TRBJ2-1; 9 positions match TRBD2. The CDR3 totals 14 residues. The V and J ends lost 7 bases and 14 bases, in that order; junction bases with no gene match: 16. From germline, CDR1 is SGHDT and CDR2 YYEEEE. CDR3 coding DNA: TGTGCCAGCGGACCGACTAGCGGACTACCGAGGGAGTTCTTC. Its protein product is CASGPTSGLPREFF.

This chain uses TRBV5-1 with TRBJ1-1; 9 positions match TRBD1. Germline V gene lookup returns CDR1 SGHRS and CDR2 YFSETQ. The V segment lost 3 bases and the J segment 5 bases; nucleotides outside the gene matches: 5. The CDR3 consists of 14 residues. CDR3 bases: TGCGCCAGCAGCTCCGGGACAGGGTGGACTGAAGCTTTCTTT. It codes for CASSSGTGWTEAFF.

This clone was found a few times. V and J are TRBV10-3 and TRBJ1-1; 8 nucleotides line up with TRBD1. Germline V gene sequence: CDR1 ENHRY, CDR2 SYGVKD. The V gene end was trimmed by 4 bases and the J gene end by 8 bases; junction bases not matched to a gene: 6. There are 13 residues in the CDR3. CDR3 region: CAISVTDRVEAFF. The CDR3 DNA sequence: TGTGCCATCAGTGTGACGGACAGGGTCGAAGCTTTCTTT.

The chain uses TRBV5-1 and TRBJ1-1; TRBD1 is a possible D gene (5 bases). The CDR3 spans 16 residues. Germline V CDR1 and CDR2: SGHRS, YFSETQ. V was trimmed by 0 bases and J by 0 bases, leaving 12 bases between them. The CDR3 region has the DNA TGCGCCAGCAGCTTGGCCGGTGGGGGGATGAACACTGAAGCTTTCTTT. Its translation is CASSLAGGGMNTEAFF. Together with reference TRBV5-1 and TRBJ1-1, the CDR3 gives the full variable domain: KAGVTQTPRYLIKTRGQQVTLSCSPISGHRSVSWYQQTPGQGLQFLFEYFSETQRNKGNFPGRFSGRQFSNSRSEMNVSTLELGDSALYLCASSLAGGGMNTEAFFGQGTRLTVV.

The V gene is TRBV7-2, the J gene TRBJ2-7; the D gene could be TRBD1 or TRBD2 (5 bases each). Germline CDR1 reads SGHTA; CDR2 reads FQGNSA. CDR3 size: 15 residues. V was pared by 4 bases and J by 7 bases, with 20 bases between. The CDR3 nucleotides are TGTGCCAGCAGCTCCCGCGATGGGGACGGCTATGAGCAGTACTTC. This translates into CASSSRDGDGYEQYF. The whole variable domain, filled in from reference TRBV7-2 and TRBJ2-7, reads GAGVSQSPSNKVTEKGKDVELRCDPISGHTALYWYRQSLGQGLEFLIYFQGNSAPDKSGLPSDRFSAERTGGSVSTLTIQRTQQEDSAVYLCASSSRDGDGYEQYFGPGTRLTVT.

The V gene is TRBV7-1, the J gene TRBJ1-5; 10 bases match TRBD1. TRBV7-1 is labeled an ORF, and its function is uncertain. The length of the CDR3 is 15 residues. The V and J ends lost 4 bases and 7 bases, in that order; junction bases with no gene match: 7. The CDR3 DNA is TGTGCCAGCAGCTTAGGGACAGGGGTTCAACAGCCCCAGCATTTT. Translation gives CASSLGTGVQQPQHF.

The chain is built from TRBV5-5 and TRBJ1-2, with a tentative D call TRBD1 (5 bases). The CDR3 totals 15 residues. The V and J ends lost 0 bases and 7 bases respectively, with 16 bases between them. Germline values: CDR1 SGHKS, CDR2 YYEKEE (reference sequence). In nucleotides, the CDR3 is TGTGCCAGCAGCTTGGATAACAGGCGACAGAGTGGCTACACCTTC. It yields the protein CASSLDNRRQSGYTF.

The chain joins TRBV6-5 to TRBJ2-7, with D possibly being TRBD1 or TRBD2 (5 bases each). The germline V and J ends were trimmed by 4 bases and 5 bases, with 15 bases remaining between them. CDR1 and CDR2 from the germline V gene are MNHEY and SVGAGI. CDR3 length equals 14 residues. Here the CDR3 reads CASSLGPASDEQYF. The CDR3, as DNA: TGTGCCAGCAGTTTGGGACCAGCGTCGGACGAGCAGTACTTC.

This chain links TRBV7-9 with TRBJ2-7; no clear D. Germline CDR1 SEHNR, CDR2 FQNEAQ (reference sequence). CDR3 length equals 12 residues. Trimming removed 3 bases from V and 3 bases from J, with 6 bases in between. DNA of the CDR3: TGTGCCAGCAGCTTGACTCTCTACGAGCAGTACTTC. Translating it yields CASSLTLYEQYF. Variable domain in full (rest from reference TRBV7-9 and TRBJ2-7): DTGVSQNPRHKITKRGQNVTFRCDPISEHNRLYWYRQTLGQGPEFLTYFQNEAQLEKSRLLSDRFSAERPKGSFSTLEIQRTEQGDSAMYLCASSLTLYEQYFGPGTRLTVT.

The gene calls are TRBV30 and TRBJ1-1; the match to TRBD1 covers 10 bases. Germline V lookup: CDR1 GTSNPN, CDR2 SVGIG (reference sequence). The CDR3 totals 15 residues. The J segment lost 6 bases and the V segment lost 8 bases, leaving 15 bases of the junction unmatched. This chain's CDR3 is CAGQAGQGIKAEAFF. The CDR3, as DNA: TGTGCCGGCCAGGCGGGACAGGGGATAAAGGCTGAAGCTTTCTTT.

The rearrangement links TRBV7-2 to TRBJ1-1, with D possibly being TRBD1 (5 bases). The CDR3 loop spans 17 amino acids. In germline, CDR1 is SGHTA, CDR2 FQGNSA. Trimming pared 3 bases from V and 5 bases from J, leaving 22 bases between. The CDR3 DNA sequence: TGTGCCAGCAGCTTTCCAGCCGGGGCCCCGAGGGGAACTGAAGCTTTCTTT. This codes for CASSFPAGAPRGTEAFF.

The chain carries TRBV30 and TRBJ1-1; D gene ambiguous. The V gene lost 3 bases and the J gene lost 1 base, with 12 bases spanning the gap. Germline CDR1 and CDR2: GTSNPN and SVGIG (reference sequence). The CDR3 has 14 amino acids. The CDR3 DNA follows: TGTGCCTGGAGCTTACGGAGGTGGAACACTGAAGCTTTCTTT. Translation: CAWSLRRWNTEAFF.

The chain employs TRBV5-4 and TRBJ1-2, with 7 nucleotides matching TRBD1. The CDR3 consists of 15 residues. The germline V gene encodes CDR1 SGHNT and CDR2 YYREEE (reference sequence). With V trimmed by 0 bases and J by 4 bases, 6 bases remained unmatched. In nucleotides, the CDR3 is TGTGCCAGCAGCTTGGTCCTAGGGGGCGGCTATGGCTACACCTTC. This encodes CASSLVLGGGYGYTF. The full variable domain, its missing parts supplied by reference TRBV5-4 and TRBJ1-2, is ETGVTQSPTHLIKTRGQQVTLRCSSQSGHNTVSWYQQALGQGPQFIFQYYREEENGRGNFPPRFSGLQFPNYSSELNVNALELDDSALYLCASSLVLGGGYGYTFGSGTRLTVV.

The chain has TRBV27 and TRBJ2-2; D is perhaps TRBD2 (5 bases). The CDR3 contains 14 residues. Germline V CDR1 and CDR2: MNHEY, SMNVEV (reference sequence). V lost 1 base and J 7 bases, leaving 10 bases between the germline ends. The CDR3 is CASSLYGEGGELFF. DNA for the CDR3: TGTGCCAGCAGTTTATACGGCGAGGGCGGGGAGCTGTTTTTT.

The chain is built from TRBV18 and TRBJ2-7; D gene uncertain. The CDR3 spans 12 residues. Germline CDR1 is KGHSH and CDR2 is LQKENI. V was trimmed by 5 bases and J by 2 bases, leaving 7 bases between them. CDR3: CASSGRTYEQYF. DNA for the CDR3: TGTGCCAGCTCAGGTAGGACCTACGAGCAGTACTTC.

J is TRBJ2-7 and V is TRBV10-2; possible D gene TRBD2, 7 bases. Germline CDR1 reads WSHSY; CDR2 reads SAAADI. Trimming shortened V by 7 bases and J by 5 bases, and 18 bases separated the two germline ends. The CDR3 runs to 14 residues. The CDR3 region is CASNPTGRVDEQYF. The CDR3, as DNA: TGCGCCAGCAACCCAACAGGGAGGGTCGACGAGCAGTACTTC.

V and J are TRBV10-3 and TRBJ2-4, with 16 positions matching TRBD2. In germline, CDR1 is ENHRY, CDR2 SYGVKD. The CDR3 is 21 residues long. V shed 6 bases and J 1 base; nucleotides not matched to a gene: 15. This chain's CDR3 is CAISVGGTSGGAGLAKNIQYF. In nucleotides, the CDR3 is TGTGCCATCAGCGTAGGAGGGACTAGCGGGGGGGCCGGCCTGGCCAAAAACATTCAGTACTTC.

The rearrangement uses TRBV10-3 and TRBJ2-5; TRBD2 matches 10 bases. Unmatched junction bases numbered 6, after V lost 3 bases and J lost 5 bases. Germline V CDR1 and CDR2: ENHRY, SYGVKD. The CDR3 loop spans 15 amino acids. Written as DNA, the CDR3 is TGTGCCATCAGTGACCTAGCGGGGGCGGGGGAGACCCAGTACTTC. This encodes CAISDLAGAGETQYF.

The chain employs TRBV4-3 and TRBJ1-5, with 9 bases identical to TRBD1. Germline loops: CDR1 LGHNA, CDR2 YSLEER. The CDR3 is 17 residues long. J lost 6 bases, V lost 2 bases, and 11 bases had no gene match. CDR3: CASSQSFEGQGGQPQHF. DNA of the CDR3: TGCGCCAGCAGCCAATCTTTTGAGGGACAGGGAGGTCAGCCCCAGCATTTT.

The chain employs TRBV4-1 and TRBJ2-7, with 9 bases aligning to TRBD1. The germline gives CDR1 MGHRA, CDR2 YSYEKL. The length of the CDR3 is 16 residues. Germline trimming cut 1 base from V and 0 bases from J; bases unmatched to any gene: 4. The CDR3 here is CASSQGTGGTSYEQYF. The CDR3 coding sequence is TGCGCCAGCAGCCAAGGAACAGGGGGCACCTCCTACGAGCAGTACTTC.

This clone was seen a handful of times. This chain links TRBV7-9 with TRBJ2-7; 8 bases agree with TRBD1. The CDR3 sequence is 13 residues long. The junction had 2 bases not matched to a gene; V was cut back by 5 bases and J by 2 bases. Germline values: CDR1 SEHNR, CDR2 FQNEAQ (reference sequence). The CDR3 here is CASSPQGAYEQYF. For the CDR3, the DNA is TGTGCCAGCAGCCCACAGGGGGCCTACGAGCAGTACTTC.

This chain links TRBV7-8 with TRBJ2-5; 11 nucleotides align to TRBD2. CDR1 is SGHVS and CDR2 is FQNEAQ in the germline V gene. The V and J ends lost 5 bases and 5 bases, in that order; junction bases with no gene match: 13. The CDR3 length is 17 residues. CDR3 residues: CASSLRTSGGHGETQYF. The CDR3 DNA is TGTGCCAGCAGCCTGCGAACTAGCGGGGGCCATGGGGAGACCCAGTACTTC.

This clone rates as medium-sized. At one end, the junction sequence differs from germline, possibly due to a read error. The CDR3 loop reads CASSQNSGGHNEQFF. The CDR3 bases are TGTGCTAGCAGCCAAAATAGCGGGGGTCACAATGAGCAGTTCTTC. This chain joins TRBV7-7 and TRBJ2-1, with 9 bases aligning to TRBD2. Germline CDR1 SSHAT, CDR2 FNYEAQ (reference sequence). CDR3 length: 15 residues.

The chain has TRBV19 and TRBJ2-2, with D possibly being TRBD1 (5 bases). Trimming left V 5 bases short and J 5 bases short, with 9 bases between. The CDR3 has 13 amino acids. Germline V gene data show CDR1 as LNHDA and CDR2 as SQIVND (reference sequence). CDR3 loop: CASSFRQTGELFF. CDR3 in DNA: TGTGCCAGTAGTTTTCGACAGACCGGGGAGCTGTTTTTT.

This chain connects TRBV23-1 to TRBJ2-3, with D possibly TRBD2 on 5 matching bases. TRBV23-1 is annotated as an ORF whose role is uncertain. Trimming stripped 9 bases from V and 5 bases from J, with 24 bases between. The CDR3 covers 16 residues. The DNA of the CDR3 is TGCGCCAGGACTCAATACCCCGGACTCGGTGGAGATACGCAGTATTTT. Its protein is CARTQYPGLGGDTQYF.

The J gene is TRBJ1-2, the V gene TRBV6-1; 8 positions agree with TRBD1. Germline lookup yields CDR1 MNHNS and CDR2 SASEGT. After removal of 6 bases from V and 0 bases from J, the junction contained 3 bases not matched to a gene. The CDR3 is 14 amino acids. CDR3 nucleotide sequence: TGTGCCAGCAGGATACAGGGGGCTAACTATGGCTACACCTTC. Amino acid sequence: CASRIQGANYGYTF.

This CDR3 reads CASSQDWPSGDEQYF. CDR3 coding DNA: TGCGCCAGCAGCCAGGACTGGCCATCGGGGGACGAGCAGTACTTC. The V and J genes are TRBV4-3 and TRBJ2-7, with D perhaps matching TRBD2 (6 bases). In germline, CDR1 is LGHNA, CDR2 YSLEER. This CDR3 comprises 15 residues. V was pared by 3 bases and J by 5 bases, with 17 bases between.

The rearrangement uses TRBV5-4 and TRBJ2-7; maybe TRBD1 (5 bases). The germline V gene encodes CDR1 SGHNT and CDR2 YYREEE (reference sequence). The CDR3 extends over 14 amino acids. Between the trimmed V and J ends, which lost 0 bases and 2 bases, there was a span of 9 bases. CDR3 nucleotide sequence: TGTGCCAGCAGCTTGGGTCAGGGCCCCTACGAGCAGTACTTC. Translating it yields CASSLGQGPYEQYF.